This TCR beta chain was captured in a study of shared clonotypes between healthy human individuals. Whole-study context: Aged between 18 and 49, the donors were a couple of women and a few men.

The assay was carried out at the deep level. Over several immunoSEQ plates, each subset's genomic DNA was distributed in even portions. The method was immunoSEQ multiplex PCR; TCRdb's version includes in-frame clones alone and lacks a portion of them. The table records a few hundred thousand clones, around four fifths of them present only once. As concerns this clone: Its antigen is not known.

The study, taken as a whole, reports: Among the subsets, naive ones generally showed larger estimated richness than memory ones.

The TCR sequence derives from a man aged 25-40 years in good health. Input material: memory CD4+ T cells sorted from blood. The sample's subset: CD45RA-negative fraction.

Here the CDR3 DNA reads TGTGCCAGCTCACCAGGGGGGGGACAAGAGACCCAGTACTTC. It is translated as CASSPGGGQETQYF. The rearrangement uses TRBV18 and TRBJ2-5; 7 bases align to TRBD2. Germline trimming cut 2 bases from V and 2 bases from J; bases unmatched to any gene: 2. Germline V gives CDR1 KGHSH, CDR2 LQKENI. The CDR3 runs 14 residues. The entire variable domain, with the rest obtained from reference TRBV18 and TRBJ2-5, is as follows: NAGVMQNPRHLVRRRGQEARLRCSPMKGHSHVYWYRQLPEEGLKFMVYLQKENIIDESGMPKERFSAEFPKEGPSILRIQQVVRGDSAAYFCASSPGGGQETQYFGPGTRLLVL.